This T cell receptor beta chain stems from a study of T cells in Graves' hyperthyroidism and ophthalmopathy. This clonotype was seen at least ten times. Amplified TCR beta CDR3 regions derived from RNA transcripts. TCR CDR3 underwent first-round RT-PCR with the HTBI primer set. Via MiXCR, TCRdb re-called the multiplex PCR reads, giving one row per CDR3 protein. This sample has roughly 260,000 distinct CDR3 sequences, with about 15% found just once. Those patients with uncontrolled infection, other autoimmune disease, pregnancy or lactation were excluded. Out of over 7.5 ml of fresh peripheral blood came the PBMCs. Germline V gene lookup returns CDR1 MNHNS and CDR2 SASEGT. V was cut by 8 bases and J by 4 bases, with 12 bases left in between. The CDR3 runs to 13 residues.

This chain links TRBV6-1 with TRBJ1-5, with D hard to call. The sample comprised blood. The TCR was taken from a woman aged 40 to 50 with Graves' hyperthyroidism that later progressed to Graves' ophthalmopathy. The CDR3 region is CASLRDMNQPQHF. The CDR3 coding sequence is TGTGCCAGCCTTCGGGATATGAATCAGCCCCAGCATTTT.